The 24 T cell receptor beta chains reported below all come from one sample, sequenced in a study of human T cells and chemical hapten exposure. Time point indicated: patch test 3, about 24 weeks after DPC sensitization. The treatment was: therapeutic diphenylcyclopropenone sensitization with weekly scalp DPC. TCRdb reprocessed the RACE reads with MiXCR, giving one entry per CDR3 protein. The sample lists 150,000 to 200,000 distinct CDR3 sequences; around a quarter were seen once. The sample in question was whole blood, obtained in connection with sensitization to the hapten diphenylcyclopropenone (DPC). The receptors derive from a woman aged 18 to 35 with alopecia areata. Some clones in this sample may be carry-over from other donors' samples.

The chain couples TRBV6-4 to TRBJ1-5, with D possibly being TRBD1 (6 bases). V dropped 5 bases and J dropped 4 bases, with 9 bases sitting between them. Germline values: CDR1 MRHNA, CDR2 SNTAGT. This CDR3 region has 13 residues. For the CDR3, the DNA is TGTGCCAGCAGTAGGGGGGAAAATCAGCCCCAGCATTTT. Translating gives CASSRGENQPQHF.

This clonotype was detected only a few times. The chain uses TRBV20-1 and TRBJ2-3; D perhaps matches TRBD2 (6 bases). The V and J ends lost 3 bases and 8 bases respectively, with 15 bases between them. CDR3 length: 13 residues. The germline gives CDR1 DFQATT, CDR2 SNEGSKA (reference sequence). For the CDR3, the DNA is TGCAGTGCTAGCGGGAGTGGGGTGTTTACGCAGTATTTT. Its translation is CSASGSGVFTQYF.

The chain uses TRBV20-1 and TRBJ2-7, with D perhaps TRBD2 (6 bases). CDR3 size: 13 residues. With 5 bases removed from V and 2 bases from J, the gap between germline ends came to 13 bases. Germline assignment: CDR1 DFQATT and CDR2 SNEGSKA (reference sequence). Here the CDR3 DNA reads TGCAGTGCTCCGCGGGACGGTCCCTACGAGCAGTACTTC. This codes for CSAPRDGPYEQYF.

This clonotype has more than one count but fewer than ten. This chain links TRBV7-9 with TRBJ2-7; weak D call: TRBD1 (6 bases). Trimming stripped 3 bases from V and 7 bases from J, with 13 bases between. There are 13 residues in the CDR3. CDR1 is SEHNR, CDR2 FQNEAQ, per germline (reference sequence). The DNA of the CDR3 is TGTGCCAGCAGCTTGTCGCAGGGGTTGGAGCAGTACTTC. This gives the protein CASSLSQGLEQYF.

The chain is built from TRBV6-2 or TRBV6-3 and TRBJ2-5, with 8 bases identical to TRBD1. Germline CDR1 is MNHEY and CDR2 is SVGEGT. V shed 4 bases and J 5 bases; nucleotides not matched to a gene: 12. The CDR3 has 16 residues. The CDR3 region is CASSSPYWDRFETQYF. Written as DNA, the CDR3 is TGTGCCAGCAGTTCACCCTACTGGGACAGGTTTGAGACCCAGTACTTC.

This clonotype was counted only a few times. This chain connects TRBV7-6 to TRBJ2-5; D is undetermined. Trimming pared 2 bases from V and 4 bases from J, leaving 8 bases between. Germline CDR1 SGHVS, CDR2 FNYEAQ. The CDR3 contains 13 residues. CDR3 DNA: TGTGCCAGCAGCTTACGATCCCGAGAGACCCAGTACTTC. It is translated as CASSLRSRETQYF.

V gene TRBV4-3 combines with J gene TRBJ2-1; D not resolved. V gave up 1 base and J gave up 0 bases, with 7 bases separating them. This CDR3 region has 15 residues. CDR1 is LGHNA and CDR2 is YSLEER in the germline V gene. The CDR3 here is CASSQAYSSYNEQFF. The CDR3 bases are TGCGCCAGCAGCCAAGCTTATAGCTCCTACAATGAGCAGTTCTTC.

This clonotype was picked up many times. The V gene is TRBV27, the J gene TRBJ2-7; no firm D call. Germline values: CDR1 MNHEY, CDR2 SMNVEV (reference sequence). CDR3 length: 12 amino acids. V lost 4 bases to trimming and J lost 2 bases, with 6 bases between them. The CDR3 region is CASSSAPYEQYF. The CDR3 DNA reads as TGTGCCAGCAGTTCGGCCCCCTACGAGCAGTACTTC.

The chain employs TRBV27 and TRBJ2-7; 7 bases agree with TRBD2. The CDR3 has 13 amino acids. Germline CDR1 MNHEY, CDR2 SMNVEV (reference sequence). With 8 bases clipped from V and 7 bases from J, the junction kept 11 bases outside the gene matches. In nucleotides, the CDR3 is TGTGCCAGCCGCGGGGGACTGCGGGCGGAGCAGTACTTC. Translation: CASRGGLRAEQYF.

This chain uses TRBV19 with TRBJ2-1; possibly TRBD2 for D (5 bases). The V and J ends lost 8 bases and 0 bases respectively, with 8 bases between them. CDR1 and CDR2 (germline): LNHDA, SQIVND (reference sequence). The CDR3 runs 13 residues. The CDR3 reads CASGGSSYNEQFF. The CDR3 DNA follows: TGTGCCAGTGGTGGGAGCTCCTACAATGAGCAGTTCTTC. Together with reference TRBV19 and TRBJ2-1, the CDR3 gives the full variable domain: DGGITQSPKYLFRKEGQNVTLSCEQNLNHDAMYWYRQDPGQGLRLIYYSQIVNDFQKGDIAEGYSVSREKKESFPLTVTSAQKNPTAFYLCASGGSSYNEQFFGPGTRLTVL.

This clonotype was observed a handful of times. The chain links TRBV29-1 to TRBJ2-7, with D perhaps matching TRBD1 or TRBD2 (6 bases each). V was clipped by 6 bases and J by 3 bases, with 15 bases between them. The CDR3 length is 13 residues. The germline gives CDR1 SQVTM, CDR2 ANQGSEA. The CDR3 region has the DNA TGCAGCGTATCGGGGGCAGGGATCTACGAGCAGTACTTC. Its translation: CSVSGAGIYEQYF.

This chain uses TRBV29-1 with TRBJ1-2; D gene unclear. Germline V lookup: CDR1 SQVTM, CDR2 ANQGSEA. V lost 7 bases to trimming and J lost 4 bases, with 19 bases between them. The CDR3 sequence is 14 residues long. This CDR3 reads CSAGREKPGYGYTF. CDR3 DNA sequence: TGCAGCGCGGGCCGGGAAAAACCTGGCTATGGCTACACCTTC.

This clonotype was observed a handful of times. The CDR3: CSAEGHNEQFF. The CDR3 DNA reads as TGCAGTGCTGAGGGACACAATGAGCAGTTCTTC. The rearrangement links TRBV20-1 to TRBJ2-1, with D possibly called TRBD1 or TRBD2 (5 bases each). The CDR3 has 11 residues. The germline V and J ends were trimmed by 5 bases and 5 bases, with 7 bases remaining between them. From germline, CDR1 is DFQATT and CDR2 SNEGSKA (reference sequence).

This clonotype came up a few times. CDR3 protein: CSAGGDTQYF. The CDR3, as DNA: TGCAGTGCGGGGGGGGATACGCAGTATTTT. This sequence joins TRBV29-1 and TRBJ2-3; 9 nucleotides line up with TRBD2. CDR3 size: 10 residues. Germline CDR1 is SQVTM and CDR2 is ANQGSEA.

This chain joins TRBV11-1 and TRBJ1-2, with D possibly matching TRBD1 (6 bases). The germline CDR1 and CDR2 sequences are SGHAT and FQDESV (reference sequence). The V and J ends lost 1 base and 6 bases respectively, with 12 bases between them. This CDR3 contains 14 residues. The CDR3 loop is CASSLDRGADGYTF. CDR3 nucleotides: TGTGCCAGCAGCTTAGATCGGGGGGCTGATGGCTACACCTTC.

This rearrangement joins TRBV10-3 to TRBJ2-3, with D hard to call. Germline V CDR1 and CDR2: ENHRY, SYGVKD. Trimming removed 5 bases at V and 6 bases at J, with 12 bases between. The CDR3 is 13 residues long. Here the CDR3 DNA reads TGTGCCATCAGTATAGACAAGTGGGATACGCAGTATTTT. Translating it yields CAISIDKWDTQYF.

The chain is built from TRBV4-1 and TRBJ1-2; TRBD1 aligns across 7 bases. Germline-derived CDR1 and CDR2 are MGHRA and YSYEKL. After removal of 5 bases from V and 8 bases from J, the junction contained 8 bases not matched to a gene. The CDR3 is made up of 13 amino acids. In DNA, the CDR3 is TGCGCCAGCAGCAATCAGGGGGTGGAGGGCTACACCTTC. It is translated as CASSNQGVEGYTF.

This clonotype has only a few counts. The chain carries TRBV28 and TRBJ2-5; maybe TRBD1 (6 bases). The CDR3 sequence is 16 residues long. In germline, CDR1 is MDHEN, CDR2 SYDVKM. Trimming stripped 1 base from V and 1 base from J, with 13 bases between. The CDR3 nucleotides are TGTGCCAGCAGTTTATCCCCTCAGGGGCTCCAAGAGACCCAGTACTTC. It is translated as CASSLSPQGLQETQYF.

The chain combines TRBV6-5 with TRBJ2-3; D possibly corresponds to TRBD2 (5 bases). CDR3 size: 14 residues. V was clipped by 2 bases and J by 5 bases, with 11 bases between them. CDR1 is MNHEY, CDR2 SVGAGI, per germline. CDR3 in amino acids: CASSYGGTGDTQYF. In DNA, the CDR3 is TGTGCCAGCAGTTACGGAGGAACGGGAGATACGCAGTATTTT.

The V and J genes are TRBV12-3 or TRBV12-4 and TRBJ2-1; 7 nucleotides match TRBD2. V was pared by 3 bases and J by 5 bases, with 7 bases of the junction left unmatched. The CDR3 consists of 15 residues. CDR3 nucleotides: TGTGCCAGCAGTTTTTACGGGAGGAGCAACAATGAGCAGTTCTTC. Translating gives CASSFYGRSNNEQFF.

This clonotype showed up just a few times. The chain employs TRBV6-1 and TRBJ2-1; D is tentatively TRBD1 or TRBD2 (5 bases each). V was trimmed by 1 base and J by 14 bases, leaving 9 bases between them. The CDR3 contains 11 residues. In germline, CDR1 is MNHNS, CDR2 SASEGT. The CDR3 DNA reads as TGTGCCAGCAGTGAAGGGGGACGCGAGTTCTTC. Protein: CASSEGGREFF.

This clonotype has just a few counts. The V call is TRBV7-2, the J call TRBJ1-1; D not certain. CDR1 is SGHTA, CDR2 FQGNSA, per germline. The germline V and J ends were trimmed by 8 bases and 0 bases, with 10 bases remaining between them. This CDR3 contains 13 residues. CDR3 loop: CASRYVMNTEAFF. CDR3 nucleotides: TGTGCCAGCCGCTACGTGATGAACACTGAAGCTTTCTTT.

This clonotype was observed a handful of times. The chain employs TRBV7-9 and TRBJ1-1; D uncertain. Trimming shortened V by 5 bases and J by 0 bases, and 7 bases separated the two germline ends. Germline V gene lookup returns CDR1 SEHNR and CDR2 FQNEAQ (reference sequence). The CDR3 has 13 residues. In DNA form, the CDR3 reads TGTGCCAGCAGCCGAAATCTGAACACTGAAGCTTTCTTT. This codes for CASSRNLNTEAFF.

This rearrangement joins TRBV6-2 or TRBV6-3 to TRBJ2-1; D not certain. This CDR3 region has 13 residues. Germline CDR1 MNHEY, CDR2 SVGEGT. V was trimmed by 7 bases and J by 9 bases, leaving 16 bases between them. Here the CDR3 reads CASTLAALGEQFF. CDR3 in DNA: TGTGCCAGCACCCTCGCGGCTCTCGGTGAGCAGTTCTTC.